A single T cell receptor beta chain is shown here with its context. The data are from a study of blood T cell repertoires in COVID-19. For the study at large: Nucleic acid was either cDNA or gDNA, and it came from T cells, B-cell-depleted T cells, or PBMCs.

In the original workflow: Reference gene primer amplification yielded estimated nucleated cell counts. Sequencing used immunoSEQ multiplex PCR; TCRdb keeps in-frame clones, though not all of them. Clone size and the V and J calls come from that table; the DNA yielded D and trimming. The data show about 59,000 clones, with more than 60% seen just once and approximately 13% held by the top ten. The CDR3 is made up of 18 amino acids. CDR1 is LNHNV and CDR2 is YYDKDF in the germline V gene (reference sequence). The V gene end was trimmed by 0 bases and the J gene end by 1 base; junction bases not matched to a gene: 9.

The receptor comes from a woman aged 70 to 79 with acute or convalescent COVID-19. This rearrangement joins TRBV15 to TRBJ2-1; 7 bases line up with TRBD2. Material: peripheral blood. The DNA for the CDR3 is TGTGCCACCAGCAGAGATCTCCTATCAGCGGGGTCCTACAATGAGCAGTTCTTC. This codes for CATSRDLLSAGSYNEQFF.